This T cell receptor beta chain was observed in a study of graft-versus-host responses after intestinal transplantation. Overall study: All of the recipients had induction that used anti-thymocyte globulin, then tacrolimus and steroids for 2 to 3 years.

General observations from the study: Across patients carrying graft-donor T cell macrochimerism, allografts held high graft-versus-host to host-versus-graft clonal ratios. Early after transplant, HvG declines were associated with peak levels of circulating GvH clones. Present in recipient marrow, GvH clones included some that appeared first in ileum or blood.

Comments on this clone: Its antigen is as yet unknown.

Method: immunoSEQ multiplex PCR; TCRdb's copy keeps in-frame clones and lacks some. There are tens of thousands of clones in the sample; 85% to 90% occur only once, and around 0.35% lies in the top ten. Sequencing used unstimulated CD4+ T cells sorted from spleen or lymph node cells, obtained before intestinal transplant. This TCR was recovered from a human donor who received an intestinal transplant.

CDR3 protein: CASSEGGQGGTYEQYF. DNA for the CDR3: TGTGCCAGCAGTGAAGGTGGACAGGGAGGCACCTACGAGCAGTACTTC. The V and J genes are TRBV6-1 and TRBJ2-7; TRBD1 matches at 8 bases. The junction had 7 bases not matched to a gene; V was cut back by 1 base and J by 2 bases. In germline, CDR1 is MNHNS, CDR2 SASEGT. This CDR3 is built from 16 residues.